This T cell receptor (beta chain) emerged from a study of vaccination and CD4 T cells after COVID-19. This clonotype was counted between two and nine times. Its antigen is undetermined. Oncomine TCR Beta short-read sequencing was applied to DNA from cultured CD4+ T cells. A single record per CDR3 protein comes from TCRdb applying MiXCR to the PCR reads. The sample has fewer than 20,000 distinct CDR3 sequences; about 53% are singletons. The CDR3 has 16 residues. The germline gives CDR1 SGHTA, CDR2 FQGNSA. V was shortened by 8 bases and J by 0 bases, with 17 bases between the two germline ends. Regarding treatment: roughly 11-day PBMC culture with coronavirus spike peptide pools or control peptides (ViraFEST assay). Each well received approximately 1.8 million PBMCs, cultured with roughly 9.4 IU/ml IL-2 and approximately 10 ug/ml peptide pools.

The sample in question was cultured CD4+ T cells from blood, obtained after SARS-CoV-2 vaccination. The gene calls are TRBV7-2 and TRBJ1-5; D remains unclear. The TCR comes from a human donor with COVID-19. The CDR3 bases are TGTGCCAGCTCAAAGTTCTCAGGCCATAGCAATCAGCCCCAGCATTTT. Amino acid sequence: CASSKFSGHSNQPQHF.